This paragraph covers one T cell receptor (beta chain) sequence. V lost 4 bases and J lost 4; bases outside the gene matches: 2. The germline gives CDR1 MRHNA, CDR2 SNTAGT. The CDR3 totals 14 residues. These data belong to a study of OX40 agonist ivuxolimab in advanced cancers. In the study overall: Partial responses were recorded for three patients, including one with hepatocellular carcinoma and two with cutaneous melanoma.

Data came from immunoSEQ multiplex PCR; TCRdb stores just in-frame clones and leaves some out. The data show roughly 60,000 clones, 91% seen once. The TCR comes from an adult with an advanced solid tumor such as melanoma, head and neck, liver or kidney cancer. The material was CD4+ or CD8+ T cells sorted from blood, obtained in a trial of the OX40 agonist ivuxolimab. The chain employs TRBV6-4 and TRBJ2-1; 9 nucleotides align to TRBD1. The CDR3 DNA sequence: TGTGCCAGCAGTGCGACAGGGGGGTACAATGAGCAGTTCTTC. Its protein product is CASSATGGYNEQFF.